This TCR beta chain emerged from a study of sequential checkpoint blockade in melanoma. The CDR3 extends over 16 amino acids. Germline CDR1 reads LNHNV; CDR2 reads YYDKDF (reference sequence). V lost 5 bases, J lost 4 bases, and 9 bases stayed unmatched. As for treatment: randomized to nivolumab then ipilimumab (arm A) or the reverse (arm B). Data came from immunoSEQ multiplex PCR; TCRdb stores just in-frame clones and leaves some out. Of 17,000 or so clones in the sample, roughly 59% are singletons; the top ten hold 15% to 20%. Sample: CD8+ T cells sorted from blood (inferred from file names), taken from a patient given nivolumab and ipilimumab in sequence. The source is a human donor with melanoma. This chain uses TRBV15 with TRBJ2-7; 12 nucleotides align to TRBD2. Here the CDR3 DNA reads TGTGCCACCAGCCCCCTACGGACTAGCGGGATTTACGAGCAGTACTTC. The encoded protein is CATSPLRTSGIYEQYF.